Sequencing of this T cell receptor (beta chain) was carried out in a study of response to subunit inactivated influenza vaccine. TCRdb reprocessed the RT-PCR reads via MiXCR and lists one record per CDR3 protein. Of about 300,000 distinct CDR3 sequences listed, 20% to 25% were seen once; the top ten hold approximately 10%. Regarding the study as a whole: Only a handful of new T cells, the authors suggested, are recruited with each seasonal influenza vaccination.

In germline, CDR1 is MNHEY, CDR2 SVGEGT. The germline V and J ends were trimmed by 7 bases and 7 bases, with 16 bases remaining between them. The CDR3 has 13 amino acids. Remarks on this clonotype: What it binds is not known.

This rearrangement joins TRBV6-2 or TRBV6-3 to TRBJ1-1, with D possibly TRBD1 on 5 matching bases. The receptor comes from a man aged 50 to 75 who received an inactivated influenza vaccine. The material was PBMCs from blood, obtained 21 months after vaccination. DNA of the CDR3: TGTGCCAGCAACAACCGACCCAGGGTTGAAGCTTTCTTT. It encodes CASNNRPRVEAFF.